This T cell receptor beta chain was recorded in a study of CD8+ T cells in alopecia areata. V was clipped by 0 bases and J by 10 bases; unmatched bases: 6. The CDR3 has 14 residues. In germline, CDR1 is MGHRA, CDR2 YSYEKL. Sequencing templates came from extracted RNA that was reverse transcribed into cDNA. TCRdb's table, derived via immunoSEQ multiplex PCR, lists solely in-frame clones and lacks some. The data contain some 100,000 clones, less than 70% of them singletons. This sequence was found in a human donor in good health. Material: CD4+ T cells sorted from blood. This chain uses TRBV4-1 with TRBJ1-1, with 9 bases lining up with TRBD1. The CDR3 DNA sequence: TGCGCCAGCAGCCAAGAGTGGGGACAGGGAAGAGCTTTCTTT. It yields the protein CASSQEWGQGRAFF.